Included here is one T cell receptor beta chain sequence, with context. The entry originates in a study of OX40 agonist ivuxolimab in advanced cancers. As for the study in general: Three partial responders included one hepatocellular carcinoma patient and two cutaneous melanoma patients.

Clones were sequenced by immunoSEQ multiplex PCR, and TCRdb holds only the in-frame ones, with some missing. The sample comprises under 100,000 clones, around 83% of which are singletons, and 2% to 2.5% rests with the top ten. The CDR3 extends over 14 amino acids. Germline assignment: CDR1 SGHDT and CDR2 YYEEEE. Trimming took 2 bases from V and 1 from J, leaving 9 bases between them. Sequences were derived from CD4+ or CD8+ T cells sorted from blood, sampled in a trial of the OX40 agonist ivuxolimab. The V and J genes are TRBV5-6 and TRBJ1-1, with D perhaps TRBD1 (6 bases). This sequence was found in an adult with an advanced solid tumor such as melanoma, head and neck, liver or kidney cancer. The DNA of the CDR3 is TGTGCCAGCAGCTTAGGGGGGAGGAACACTGAAGCTTTCTTT. Its translation is CASSLGGRNTEAFF.